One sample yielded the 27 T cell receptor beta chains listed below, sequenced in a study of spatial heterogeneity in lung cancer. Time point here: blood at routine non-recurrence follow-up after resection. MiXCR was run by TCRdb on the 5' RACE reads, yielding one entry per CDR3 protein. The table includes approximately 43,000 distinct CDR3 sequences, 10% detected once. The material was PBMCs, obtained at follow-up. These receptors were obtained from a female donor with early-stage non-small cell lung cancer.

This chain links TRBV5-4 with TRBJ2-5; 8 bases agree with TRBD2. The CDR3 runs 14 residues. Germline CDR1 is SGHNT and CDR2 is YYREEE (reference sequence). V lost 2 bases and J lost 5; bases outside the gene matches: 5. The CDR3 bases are TGTGCCAGCAGCTTACCCGGGGGGGTGGAGACCCAGTACTTC. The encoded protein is CASSLPGGVETQYF.

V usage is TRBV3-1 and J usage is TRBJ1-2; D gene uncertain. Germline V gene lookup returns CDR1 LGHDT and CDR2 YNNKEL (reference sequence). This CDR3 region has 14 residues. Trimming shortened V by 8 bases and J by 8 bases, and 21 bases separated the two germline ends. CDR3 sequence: CASRPVGKPGGYTF. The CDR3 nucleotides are TGTGCCAGCCGCCCAGTAGGGAAGCCGGGGGGCTACACCTTC.

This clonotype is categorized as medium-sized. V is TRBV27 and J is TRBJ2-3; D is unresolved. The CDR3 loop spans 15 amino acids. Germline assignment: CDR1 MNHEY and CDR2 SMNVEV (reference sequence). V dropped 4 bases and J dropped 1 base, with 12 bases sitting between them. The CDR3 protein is CASSSPQRGTDTQYF. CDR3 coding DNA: TGTGCCAGCAGTTCCCCTCAACGCGGCACAGATACGCAGTATTTT.

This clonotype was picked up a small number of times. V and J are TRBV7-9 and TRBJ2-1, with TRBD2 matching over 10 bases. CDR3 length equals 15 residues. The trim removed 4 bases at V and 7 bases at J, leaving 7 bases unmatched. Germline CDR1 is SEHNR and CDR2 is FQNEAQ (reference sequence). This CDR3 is CASSSGLARGNEQFF. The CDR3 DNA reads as TGTGCCAGCAGCTCGGGACTAGCGCGAGGTAATGAGCAGTTCTTC.

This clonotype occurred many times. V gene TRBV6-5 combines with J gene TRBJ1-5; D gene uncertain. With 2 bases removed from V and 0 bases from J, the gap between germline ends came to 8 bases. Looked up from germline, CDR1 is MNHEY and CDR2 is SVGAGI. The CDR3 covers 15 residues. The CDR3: CASSYTRYSNQPQHF. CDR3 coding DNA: TGTGCCAGCAGTTACACAAGATATAGCAATCAGCCCCAGCATTTT.

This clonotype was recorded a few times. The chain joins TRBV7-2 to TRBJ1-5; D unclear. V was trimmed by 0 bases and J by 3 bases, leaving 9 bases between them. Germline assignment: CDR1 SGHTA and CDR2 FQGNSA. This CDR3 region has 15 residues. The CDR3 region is CASSLASQNNQPQHF. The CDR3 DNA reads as TGTGCCAGCAGCTTAGCCTCACAGAACAATCAGCCCCAGCATTTT.

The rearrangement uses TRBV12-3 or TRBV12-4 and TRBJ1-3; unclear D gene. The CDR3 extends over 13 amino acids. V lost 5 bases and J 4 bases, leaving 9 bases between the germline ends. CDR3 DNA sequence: TGTGCCAGCAGTCCAGGTGGCGGAAACACCATATATTTT. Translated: CASSPGGGNTIYF.

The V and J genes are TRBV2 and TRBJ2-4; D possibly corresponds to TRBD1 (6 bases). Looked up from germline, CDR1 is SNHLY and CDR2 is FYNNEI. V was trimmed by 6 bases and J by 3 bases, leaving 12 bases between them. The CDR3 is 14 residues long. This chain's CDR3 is CASRQGFDKNIQYF. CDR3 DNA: TGTGCCAGCAGGCAGGGGTTTGACAAAAACATTCAGTACTTC.

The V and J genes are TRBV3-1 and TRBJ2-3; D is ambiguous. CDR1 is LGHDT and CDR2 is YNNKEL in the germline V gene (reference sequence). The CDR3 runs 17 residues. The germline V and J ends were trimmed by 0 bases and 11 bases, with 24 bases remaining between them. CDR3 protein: CASSQEAPKESSARQYF. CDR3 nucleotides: TGTGCCAGCAGCCAAGAAGCCCCAAAGGAGTCATCCGCGAGGCAGTATTTT.

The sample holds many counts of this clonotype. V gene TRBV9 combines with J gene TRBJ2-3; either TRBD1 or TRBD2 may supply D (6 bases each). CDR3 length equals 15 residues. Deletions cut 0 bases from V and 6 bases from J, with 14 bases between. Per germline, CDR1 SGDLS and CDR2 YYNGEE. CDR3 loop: CASSVVGGPGDTQYF. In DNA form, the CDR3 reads TGTGCCAGCAGCGTAGTCGGGGGCCCGGGGGATACGCAGTATTTT. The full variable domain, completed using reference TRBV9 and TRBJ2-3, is DSGVTQTPKHLITATGQRVTLRCSPRSGDLSVYWYQQSLDQGLQFLIQYYNGEERAKGNILERFSAQQFPDLHSELNLSSLELGDSALYFCASSVVGGPGDTQYFGPGTRLTVL.

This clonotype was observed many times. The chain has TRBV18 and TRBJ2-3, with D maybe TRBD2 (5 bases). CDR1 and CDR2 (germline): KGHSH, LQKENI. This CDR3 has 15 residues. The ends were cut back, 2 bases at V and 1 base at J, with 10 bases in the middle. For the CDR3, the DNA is TGTGCCAGCTCACCAATAGCCGGGGGCACAGATACGCAGTATTTT. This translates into CASSPIAGGTDTQYF.

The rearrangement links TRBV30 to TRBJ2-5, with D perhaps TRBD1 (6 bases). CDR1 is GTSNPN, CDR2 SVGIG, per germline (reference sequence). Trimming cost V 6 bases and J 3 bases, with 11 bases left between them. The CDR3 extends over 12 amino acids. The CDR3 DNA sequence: TGTGCCTGCCGGACAGCTAAAGAGACCCAGTACTTC. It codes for CACRTAKETQYF.

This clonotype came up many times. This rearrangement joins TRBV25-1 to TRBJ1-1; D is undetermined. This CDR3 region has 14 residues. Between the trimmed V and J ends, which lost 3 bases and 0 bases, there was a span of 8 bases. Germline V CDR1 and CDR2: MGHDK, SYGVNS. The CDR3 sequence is CASSDPGLNTEAFF. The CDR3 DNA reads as TGTGCCAGCAGTGACCCGGGTTTGAACACTGAAGCTTTCTTT.

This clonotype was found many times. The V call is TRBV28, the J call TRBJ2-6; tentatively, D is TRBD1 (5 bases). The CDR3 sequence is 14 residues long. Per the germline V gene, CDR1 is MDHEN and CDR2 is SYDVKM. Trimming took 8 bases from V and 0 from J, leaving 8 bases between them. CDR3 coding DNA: TGTGCCAGCGGGGCGGTCTCTGGGGCCAACGTCCTGACTTTC. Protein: CASGAVSGANVLTF.

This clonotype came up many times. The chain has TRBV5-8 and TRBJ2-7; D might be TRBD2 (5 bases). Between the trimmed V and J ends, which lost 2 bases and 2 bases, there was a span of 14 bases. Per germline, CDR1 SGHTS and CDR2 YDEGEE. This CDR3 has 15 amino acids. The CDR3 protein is CASSLTLRGPYEQYF. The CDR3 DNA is TGTGCCAGCAGCTTAACCTTAAGAGGGCCCTACGAGCAGTACTTC.

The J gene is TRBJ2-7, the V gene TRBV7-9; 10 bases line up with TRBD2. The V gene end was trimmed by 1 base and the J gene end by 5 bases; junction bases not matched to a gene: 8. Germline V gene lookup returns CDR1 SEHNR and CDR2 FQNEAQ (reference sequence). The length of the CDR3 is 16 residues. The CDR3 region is CASSLGIGTSAHEQYF. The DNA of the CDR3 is TGTGCCAGCAGCTTAGGGATCGGGACTAGCGCCCACGAGCAGTACTTC.

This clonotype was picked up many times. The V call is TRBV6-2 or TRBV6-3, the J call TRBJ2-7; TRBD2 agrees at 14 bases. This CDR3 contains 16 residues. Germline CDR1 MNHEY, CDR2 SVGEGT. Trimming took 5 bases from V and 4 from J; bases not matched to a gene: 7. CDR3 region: CASSPRLAGGPYEQYF. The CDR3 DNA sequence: TGTGCCAGCAGTCCTCGACTAGCGGGGGGGCCATACGAGCAGTACTTC.

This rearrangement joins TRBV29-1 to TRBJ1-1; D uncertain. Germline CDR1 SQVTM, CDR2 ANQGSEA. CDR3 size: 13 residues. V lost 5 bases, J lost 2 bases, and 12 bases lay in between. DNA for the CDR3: TGCAGCGTTTTCCCCAAACTCAACACTGAAGCTTTCTTT. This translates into CSVFPKLNTEAFF.

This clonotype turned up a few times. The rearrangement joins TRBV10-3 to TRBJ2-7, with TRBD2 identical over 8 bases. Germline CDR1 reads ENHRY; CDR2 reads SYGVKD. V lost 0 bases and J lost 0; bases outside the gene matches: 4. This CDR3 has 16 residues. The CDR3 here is CAISESELAASYEQYF. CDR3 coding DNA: TGTGCCATCAGTGAGTCGGAACTAGCGGCCTCCTACGAGCAGTACTTC.

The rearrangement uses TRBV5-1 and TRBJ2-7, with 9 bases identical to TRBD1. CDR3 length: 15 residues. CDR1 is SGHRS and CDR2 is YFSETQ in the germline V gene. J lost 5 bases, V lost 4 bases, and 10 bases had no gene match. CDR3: CASSPQTGTGNEQYF. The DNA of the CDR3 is TGCGCCAGCAGCCCCCAGACCGGGACAGGGAACGAGCAGTACTTC.

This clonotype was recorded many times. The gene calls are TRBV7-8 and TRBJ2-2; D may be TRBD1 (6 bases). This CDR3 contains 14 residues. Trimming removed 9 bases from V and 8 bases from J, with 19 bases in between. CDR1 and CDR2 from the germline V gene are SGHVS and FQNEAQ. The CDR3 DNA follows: TGTGCCAGTCAAATTTGGGAACAGGGTGGGGAGCTGTTTTTT. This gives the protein CASQIWEQGGELFF.

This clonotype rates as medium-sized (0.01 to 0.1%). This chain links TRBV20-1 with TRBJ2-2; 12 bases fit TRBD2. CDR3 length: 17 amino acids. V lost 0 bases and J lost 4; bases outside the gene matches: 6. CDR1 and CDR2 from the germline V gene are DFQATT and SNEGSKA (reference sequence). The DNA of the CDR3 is TGCAGTGCTAGAGATCCTAGCGGGGGGGCCACCACCGGGGAGCTGTTTTTT. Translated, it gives CSARDPSGGATTGELFF.

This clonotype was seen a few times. CDR3 sequence: CASSDTRRQGGFRGKLFF. The CDR3 nucleotides read TGTGCCAGCAGCGACACAAGACGACAGGGGGGTTTTCGCGGAAAACTGTTTTTT. The chain couples TRBV7-2 to TRBJ1-4; TRBD1 matches 9 bases. V lost 5 bases, J lost 10 bases, and 20 bases stayed unmatched. The CDR3 spans 18 residues. Germline V gene sequence: CDR1 SGHTA, CDR2 FQGNSA.

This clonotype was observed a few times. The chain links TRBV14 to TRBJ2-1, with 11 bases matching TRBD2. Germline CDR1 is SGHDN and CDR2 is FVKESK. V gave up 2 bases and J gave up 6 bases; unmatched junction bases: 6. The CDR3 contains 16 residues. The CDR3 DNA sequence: TGTGCCAGCAGCCAAAATAGCGGGGGGGCCTCCAATGAGCAGTTCTTC. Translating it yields CASSQNSGGASNEQFF.

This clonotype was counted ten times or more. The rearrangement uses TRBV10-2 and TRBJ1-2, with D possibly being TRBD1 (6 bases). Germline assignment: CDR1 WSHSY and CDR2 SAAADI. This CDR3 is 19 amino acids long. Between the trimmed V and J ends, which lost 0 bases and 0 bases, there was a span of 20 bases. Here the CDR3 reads CASSESGAGLPLANYGYTF. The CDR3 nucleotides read TGCGCCAGCAGTGAGTCGGGGGCAGGGCTCCCGTTAGCTAACTATGGCTACACCTTC.

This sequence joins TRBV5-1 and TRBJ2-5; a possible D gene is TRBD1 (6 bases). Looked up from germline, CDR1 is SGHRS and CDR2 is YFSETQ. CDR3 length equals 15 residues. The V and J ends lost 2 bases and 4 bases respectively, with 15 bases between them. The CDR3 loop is CASSFSRTVGETQYF. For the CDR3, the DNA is TGCGCCAGCAGCTTCTCCCGGACAGTAGGAGAGACCCAGTACTTC.

The CDR3 DNA reads TGTGCCAGCAGTTCCCGGGACAGGGGTTACGAGCAGTACTTC. Protein sequence: CASSSRDRGYEQYF. The chain employs TRBV12-3 or TRBV12-4 and TRBJ2-7, with 10 bases identical to TRBD1. The CDR3 is made up of 14 amino acids. V was pared by 4 bases and J by 4 bases, with 4 bases of the junction left unmatched.